Below are 22 T cell receptor beta chains sequenced from a single sample in a study of blood T cell repertoires in COVID-19. Only in-frame clones appear in the TCRdb table, and some are missing; sequencing was by immunoSEQ multiplex PCR. The sample lists almost 200,000 clones, about 82% occurring once. Sequencing used peripheral blood. The receptors stem from a man between 60 and 70 years old with COVID-19, enrolled during active disease.

The chain joins TRBV9 to TRBJ2-1, with 10 bases fitting TRBD2. The CDR3 loop spans 19 amino acids. Germline trimming cut 0 bases from V and 6 bases from J; bases unmatched to any gene: 15. Germline CDR1 and CDR2: SGDLS and YYNGEE. CDR3 in DNA: TGTGCCAGCAGCGTAGGCGTTGCTAGCGGGAGCATAGGCGCCAATGAGCAGTTCTTC. It translates to CASSVGVASGSIGANEQFF.

This chain's CDR3 is CASRNTGAFGTEAFF. CDR3 nucleotide sequence: TGTGCCAGCAGGAATACAGGGGCCTTCGGCACTGAAGCTTTCTTT. This chain connects TRBV3-1 (or the pseudogene TRBV3-2) to TRBJ1-1, with 7 bases lining up with TRBD1. Germline trimming cut 6 bases from V and 4 bases from J; bases unmatched to any gene: 11. CDR1 is LGHDT and CDR2 is YNNKEL in the germline V gene (reference sequence). The CDR3 runs to 15 residues.

The rearrangement joins TRBV7-2 to TRBJ1-5; the match to TRBD1 covers 7 bases. The length of the CDR3 is 15 residues. Germline lookup yields CDR1 SGHTA and CDR2 FQGNSA. V was pared by 5 bases and J by 6 bases, with 10 bases of the junction left unmatched. CDR3 DNA: TGTGCCAGCAGCCCACAGACAGGGATGGCTCAGCCCCAGCATTTT. This sequence encodes CASSPQTGMAQPQHF. The whole variable domain, remainder taken from reference TRBV7-2 and TRBJ1-5, is GAGVSQSPSNKVTEKGKDVELRCDPISGHTALYWYRQSLGQGLEFLIYFQGNSAPDKSGLPSDRFSAERTGGSVSTLTIQRTQQEDSAVYLCASSPQTGMAQPQHFGDGTRLSIL.

The genes are TRBV6-6 and TRBJ1-1, with D possibly matching TRBD1 (5 bases). Trimming removed 0 bases from V and 7 bases from J, with 15 bases in between. Germline V CDR1 and CDR2: MNHNY, SVGAGI (reference sequence). The CDR3 is made up of 15 amino acids. The CDR3 sequence is CASSYSVAGYIEAFF. The CDR3, as DNA: TGTGCCAGCAGTTACTCGGTGGCAGGGTACATTGAAGCTTTCTTT.

The CDR3 DNA sequence: TGCGCCAGCAGCTTATACACCCAGACAGACATGAACACTGAAGCTTTCTTT. Its translation is CASSLYTQTDMNTEAFF. The chain carries TRBV5-1 and TRBJ1-1; the D gene is possibly TRBD1 (5 bases). Germline CDR1 reads SGHRS; CDR2 reads YFSETQ. The CDR3 has 17 amino acids. Trimming left V 2 bases short and J 0 bases short, with 17 bases between.

The rearrangement links TRBV28 to TRBJ1-2; weak D call: TRBD1 (5 bases). The V and J ends lost 2 bases and 8 bases respectively, with 9 bases between them. CDR3 size: 12 residues. Looked up from germline, CDR1 is MDHEN and CDR2 is SYDVKM. As DNA, the CDR3 is TGTGCCAGCAGTTTACAGGGCTGGGGCTACACCTTC. It specifies CASSLQGWGYTF.

The V gene is TRBV5-8, the J gene TRBJ1-1, with no clear D. Germline-derived CDR1 and CDR2 are SGHTS and YDEGEE. This CDR3 has 11 residues. V was clipped by 4 bases and J by 10 bases, with 11 bases between them. CDR3 DNA sequence: TGTGCCAGCAGCCGGCCTTACAGAGCTTTCTTT. Its protein product is CASSRPYRAFF.

The chain has TRBV11-2 and TRBJ2-5; 7 positions agree with TRBD1. CDR1 is SGHAT and CDR2 is FQNNGV in the germline V gene. The CDR3 contains 15 residues. With 6 bases clipped from V and 5 bases from J, the junction kept 12 bases outside the gene matches. The CDR3: CASSATGPMLETQYF. The CDR3 coding sequence is TGTGCCAGCAGTGCGACAGGGCCGATGTTGGAGACCCAGTACTTC.

This rearrangement joins TRBV7-3 to TRBJ1-2; no reliable D call. V dropped 0 bases and J dropped 4 bases, with 9 bases sitting between them. The CDR3 spans 14 residues. The germline V gene encodes CDR1 SGHTA and CDR2 FQGTGA. The CDR3 region is CASSLTAGSYGYTF. The CDR3 nucleotides are TGTGCCAGCAGCTTAACGGCAGGCTCCTATGGCTACACCTTC.

The chain is built from TRBV5-1 and TRBJ2-2, with D perhaps TRBD1 (6 bases). V was clipped by 4 bases and J by 1 base, with 11 bases between them. The CDR3 sequence is 15 residues long. CDR1 and CDR2 from the germline V gene are SGHRS and YFSETQ. In nucleotides, the CDR3 is TGCGCCAGCAGCGTGTCAGGGGAGAACACCGGGGAGCTGTTTTTT. The encoded protein is CASSVSGENTGELFF. Drawing the rest from reference TRBV5-1 and TRBJ2-2, the complete variable domain is KAGVTQTPRYLIKTRGQQVTLSCSPISGHRSVSWYQQTPGQGLQFLFEYFSETQRNKGNFPGRFSGRQFSNSRSEMNVSTLELGDSALYLCASSVSGENTGELFFGEGSRLTVL.

The table lists this clone with a count of one. V and J are TRBV30 and TRBJ1-3, with a possible D match to TRBD1 (6 bases). Germline loops: CDR1 GTSNPN, CDR2 SVGIG (reference sequence). This CDR3 has 14 amino acids. Trimming cost V 1 base and J 4 bases, with 11 bases left between them. CDR3 in amino acids: CAWSGGGRGNTIYF. The CDR3 DNA reads as TGTGCCTGGAGTGGCGGGGGGCGAGGAAACACCATATATTTT.

This CDR3 reads CASSPRGGSGEKLFF. As DNA, the CDR3 is TGTGCCAGCTCACCACGGGGGGGAAGTGGTGAAAAACTGTTTTTT. The chain joins TRBV18 to TRBJ1-4; TRBD1 might be the D (5 bases). V lost 1 base and J 7 bases, leaving 13 bases between the germline ends. There are 15 residues in the CDR3. Germline CDR1 reads KGHSH; CDR2 reads LQKENI.

The table lists this clone with a few counts. This chain links TRBV27 with TRBJ1-6, with 10 bases lining up with TRBD1. Trimming removed 3 bases from V and 9 bases from J; junction bases left unmatched: 2. The germline gives CDR1 MNHEY, CDR2 SMNVEV (reference sequence). The CDR3 has 14 amino acids. CDR3 sequence reads: CASSLWDRGSPLHF. The CDR3 nucleotides read TGTGCCAGCAGTTTGTGGGACAGGGGTTCACCCCTCCACTTT.

The CDR3 here is CASFDRGNQPQHF. CDR3 nucleotides: TGTGCCAGCTTCGACAGGGGCAATCAGCCCCAGCATTTT. The chain combines TRBV6-5 with TRBJ1-5; 7 bases align to TRBD1. Germline CDR1 reads MNHEY; CDR2 reads SVGAGI. The CDR3 length is 13 residues. Unmatched junction bases numbered 3, after V lost 8 bases and J lost 2 bases.

The chain uses TRBV7-8 and TRBJ1-1, with 7 bases aligning to TRBD1. CDR1 is SGHVS, CDR2 FQNEAQ, per germline. This CDR3 is 13 amino acids long. After removal of 5 bases from V and 7 bases from J, the junction contained 7 bases not matched to a gene. CDR3 bases: TGTGCCAGCAGCGTTGACAGGGCGGATGAAGCTTTCTTT. It codes for CASSVDRADEAFF.

This rearrangement joins TRBV4-2 to TRBJ2-6; tentative D call: TRBD2 (6 bases). CDR3 length: 18 amino acids. The V end was cut by 2 bases, the J end by 4 bases, with 18 bases between. Per germline, CDR1 LGHNA and CDR2 YNFKEQ. The CDR3 nucleotides are TGTGCCAGCAGCCAACTCCGGGACTCCCGTGCGGGGGCCAACGTCCTGACTTTC. Translated: CASSQLRDSRAGANVLTF.

The CDR3, as DNA: TGTGCCAGCAGCTTGGGACAGGGGACCCCCAATGAGCAGTTCTTC. Translating it yields CASSLGQGTPNEQFF. The rearrangement links TRBV5-4 to TRBJ2-1; TRBD1 matches at 8 bases. Germline V gene lookup returns CDR1 SGHNT and CDR2 YYREEE (reference sequence). This CDR3 is 15 amino acids long. V lost 0 bases, J lost 6 bases, and 5 bases stayed unmatched.

The V and J genes are TRBV6-1 and TRBJ2-2, with D perhaps TRBD1 (6 bases). CDR3 length: 16 residues. Trimming shortened V by 2 bases and J by 6 bases, and 16 bases separated the two germline ends. Germline V gene sequence: CDR1 MNHNS, CDR2 SASEGT. The chain's CDR3 is CASSEQTGLRAGELFF. CDR3 coding DNA: TGTGCCAGCAGTGAACAGACAGGATTGAGGGCCGGGGAGCTGTTTTTT.

This clone was seen repeatedly, ten times or more. The V and J genes are TRBV7-3 and TRBJ2-2; D is perhaps TRBD2 (5 bases). CDR3 length: 14 residues. Germline V gene data show CDR1 as SGHTA and CDR2 as FQGTGA. The V and J ends lost 6 bases and 8 bases respectively, with 16 bases between them. The chain's CDR3 is CASSSASSAGELFF. As DNA, the CDR3 is TGTGCCAGCAGTTCGGCTAGCAGTGCGGGGGAGCTGTTTTTT.

The gene calls are TRBV2 and TRBJ1-6, with D tentatively TRBD1 (6 bases). CDR1 is SNHLY and CDR2 is FYNNEI in the germline V gene. V was pared by 6 bases and J by 7 bases, with 10 bases between. This CDR3 is 13 amino acids long. The CDR3 region has the DNA TGTGCCAGCAGGGCAGACAGGAATTCACCCCTCCACTTT. The encoded protein is CASRADRNSPLHF.

The gene calls are TRBV5-1 and TRBJ1-2; 10 bases line up with TRBD1. The CDR3 totals 14 residues. Germline assignment: CDR1 SGHRS and CDR2 YFSETQ. The trim removed 4 bases at V and 3 bases at J, leaving 3 bases unmatched. CDR3 coding DNA: TGCGCCAGCAGCAACGGACAGGGGGACTATGGCTACACCTTC. It translates to CASSNGQGDYGYTF.

In this sample, this clone turned up once. The J gene is TRBJ2-3, the V gene TRBV19; the D gene is possibly TRBD2 (6 bases). This CDR3 has 14 residues. The V gene lost 6 bases and the J gene lost 6 bases, with 16 bases spanning the gap. Per the germline V gene, CDR1 is LNHDA and CDR2 is SQIVND (reference sequence). CDR3 nucleotide sequence: TGTGCCAGTAGGGGGGGAGCGGGTTTTGATACGCAGTATTTT. It encodes CASRGGAGFDTQYF.